These T cell receptor beta chains were read from a single sample in a study of cytomegalovirus exposure and HLA in healthy donors. Clones were read by immunoSEQ multiplex PCR, and TCRdb kept only the in-frame ones, dropping some. The repertoire has approximately 120,000 clones, roughly 79% of them found once; the top ten carry 3.1%. Input material: PBMCs. These receptors originate from a man aged 25 to 40 in good health and CMV-seronegative. Both conserved end residues are part of each CDR3. A D gene is named only where the DNA matches it firmly. Size values are once, few and many counts, or a class for expanded clones, and some rows have none.

d_call j_call v_call clone_size cdr3_aa cdr3_nt
. TRBJ2-7 TRBV28 . CASSPGPPEQYF TGTGCCAGCAGTCCTGGCCCTCCCGAGCAGTACTTC
TRBD1 TRBJ2-1 TRBV28 . CASSPPTDRNLYNEQFF TGTGCCAGCAGTCCACCCACGGACAGGAACCTGTACAATGAGCAGTTCTTC
TRBD1 TRBJ1-4 TRBV28 . CASSLQGADEKLFF TGTGCCAGCAGCCTACAGGGGGCGGACGAAAAACTGTTTTTT
. TRBJ2-5 TRBV11-3 . CASSLQGQETQYF TGTGCCAGCAGCCTACAGGGCCAAGAGACCCAGTACTTC
TRBD1 TRBJ1-2 TRBV19 . CASITDRADNYGYTF TGTGCCAGTATTACCGACAGGGCGGATAACTATGGCTACACCTTC
. TRBJ1-2 TRBV28 . CASSRQGMGYTF TGTGCCAGCAGTCGGCAGGGAATGGGCTACACCTTC
. TRBJ1-1 TRBV30 . CAWQTGMNTEAFF TGTGCCTGGCAGACAGGCATGAACACTGAAGCTTTCTTT
TRBD2 TRBJ2-7 TRBV30 . CAWSRFGGASEQYF TGTGCCTGGAGCCGATTCGGGGGGGCTTCCGAGCAGTACTTC
. TRBJ1-4 TRBV5-1 . CASSLNRVGEKLFF TGCGCCAGCAGCTTGAACAGGGTAGGAGAAAAACTGTTTTTT
TRBD2 TRBJ2-3 TRBV28 few CASSPPGLAGPHDTQYF TGTGCCAGCAGCCCGCCGGGACTAGCGGGACCCCACGATACGCAGTATTTT
TRBD1 TRBJ1-1 TRBV9 . CASSVSSTGGDTEAFF TGTGCCAGCAGCGTATCCTCCACAGGGGGAGACACTGAAGCTTTCTTT
. TRBJ1-5 TRBV6-1 . CASSVGVQDGFRPQHF TGTGCCAGCAGTGTTGGGGTACAGGATGGTTTTCGGCCCCAGCATTTT
TRBD2 TRBJ2-7 TRBV4-2 . CASSQDLREYYEQYF TGTGCCAGCAGCCAAGATTTGCGGGAGTACTACGAGCAGTACTTC
TRBD1 TRBJ2-3 TRBV9 . CASSVATGGAADTQYF TGTGCCAGCAGCGTAGCTACAGGGGGAGCGGCAGATACGCAGTATTTT
TRBD1 TRBJ1-1 TRBV6-5 . CASRGTGNTEAFF TGTGCCAGCAGAGGGACAGGGAACACTGAAGCTTTCTTT
. TRBJ1-1 TRBV7-3 . CASSRTKNTEAFF TGTGCCAGCAGCCGAACTAAGAACACTGAAGCTTTCTTT
TRBD1 TRBJ2-7 TRBV30 few CAWSVGQGREQYF TGTGCCTGGAGTGTAGGACAGGGTCGAGAGCAGTACTTC
. TRBJ2-1 TRBV4-2 . CASSQSSGGTYNEQFF TGTGCCAGCAGCCAATCCTCAGGTGGGACATACAATGAGCAGTTCTTC
TRBD2 TRBJ2-7 TRBV2 few CASNGLAGDLGEQYF TGTGCCAGCAATGGACTAGCGGGAGATTTGGGGGAGCAGTACTTC
. TRBJ2-3 TRBV5-1 . CASSLALQWTHTDTQYF TGCGCCAGCAGCTTGGCCTTACAGTGGACACACACAGATACGCAGTATTTT
. TRBJ2-1 TRBV30 . CAWSVGGYQFF TGTGCCTGGAGTGTAGGAGGATACCAGTTCTTC
TRBD1 TRBJ1-4 TRBV6-5 . CASSLGTGATNEKLFF TGTGCCAGCAGTTTAGGAACAGGGGCAACTAATGAAAAACTGTTTTTT
. TRBJ1-1 TRBV13 once CASSPWRYTEAFF TGTGCCAGCAGCCCCTGGCGGTACACTGAAGCTTTCTTT
TRBD1 TRBJ1-2 TRBV15 . CATSRGLIKTGGDYGYTF TGTGCCACCAGCAGAGGTTTGATAAAGACAGGGGGCGACTATGGCTACACCTTC
TRBD1 TRBJ2-7 TRBV28 . CASSSGQGYEQYF TGTGCCAGCAGTTCCGGACAGGGCTACGAGCAGTACTTC
. TRBJ2-1 TRBV4-3 few CASSQDWRSIHDEQFF TGCGCCAGCAGCCAAGACTGGCGGAGTATCCACGATGAGCAGTTCTTC
TRBD2 TRBJ2-7 TRBV5-1 . CASRSSGKEIYEQYF TGCGCCAGCAGGTCTAGCGGGAAGGAGATCTACGAGCAGTACTTC